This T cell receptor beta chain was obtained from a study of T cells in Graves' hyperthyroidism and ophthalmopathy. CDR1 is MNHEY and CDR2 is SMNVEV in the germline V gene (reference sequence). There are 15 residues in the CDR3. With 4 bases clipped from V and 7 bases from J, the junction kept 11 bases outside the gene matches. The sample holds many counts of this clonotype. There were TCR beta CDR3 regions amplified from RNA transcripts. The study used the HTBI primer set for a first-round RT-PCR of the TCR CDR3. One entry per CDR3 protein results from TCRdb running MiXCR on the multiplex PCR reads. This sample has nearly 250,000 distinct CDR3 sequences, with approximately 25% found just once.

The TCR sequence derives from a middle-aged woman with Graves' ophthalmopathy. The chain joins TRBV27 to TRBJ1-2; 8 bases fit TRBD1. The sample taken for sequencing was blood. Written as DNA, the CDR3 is TGTGCCAGCAGTTCGGACAGGGAGGATTTTCGTGGCTACACCTTC. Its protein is CASSSDREDFRGYTF.